The 19 T cell receptor beta chains listed next were all sequenced from one sample in a study of shared clonotypes between healthy human individuals. The table came from immunoSEQ multiplex PCR; TCRdb's copy has only in-frame clones and leaves some out. The sample holds roughly 1 million clones; more than 65% are singletons and the top ten take about 1.5%. What was sequenced was memory CD4+ T cells sorted from blood. Subset reported: CD45RA-negative fraction. The source is a man in his late teens or twenties in good health.

Comments on this clone: The sample holds other DNA sequences that translate to the same CDR3. The V call is TRBV9, the J call TRBJ1-1; D gene uncertain. CDR3 length equals 14 residues. Trimming pared 4 bases from V and 0 bases from J, leaving 10 bases between. Germline V gives CDR1 SGDLS, CDR2 YYNGEE. CDR3 nucleotides: TGTGCCAGCAGCCCCAGCGGATTGAACACTGAAGCTTTCTTT. It yields the protein CASSPSGLNTEAFF.

As for this clone: Other DNA sequences in the sample encode the same CDR3. The V and J genes are TRBV5-1 and TRBJ1-1; no clear D. This CDR3 contains 13 residues. Germline lookup yields CDR1 SGHRS and CDR2 YFSETQ. V dropped 0 bases and J dropped 2 bases, with 5 bases sitting between them. In DNA form, the CDR3 reads TGCGCCAGCAGCTTGGCCGAAAACACTGAAGCTTTCTTT. Translating it yields CASSLAENTEAFF.

This clone appeared once. The chain carries TRBV7-2 and TRBJ1-1, with TRBD1 as a possible D gene (6 bases). V lost 5 bases, J lost 4 bases, and 14 bases lay in between. This CDR3 comprises 14 residues. Germline-derived CDR1 and CDR2 are SGHTA and FQGNSA. The CDR3 DNA reads TGTGCCAGCAGCCCCGAAACAGGGCGCACTGAAGCTTTCTTT. Its translation: CASSPETGRTEAFF. Using reference TRBV7-2 and TRBJ1-1 for the parts outside the CDR3, the full variable domain is GAGVSQSPSNKVTEKGKDVELRCDPISGHTALYWYRQSLGQGLEFLIYFQGNSAPDKSGLPSDRFSAERTGGSVSTLTIQRTQQEDSAVYLCASSPETGRTEAFFGQGTRLTVV.

The V gene is TRBV5-1, the J gene TRBJ2-7, with TRBD2 identical over 11 bases. CDR3 length equals 16 residues. Unmatched junction bases numbered 6, after V lost 0 bases and J lost 4 bases. From germline, CDR1 is SGHRS and CDR2 YFSETQ. CDR3 sequence: CASSLATSGSGYEQYF. DNA of the CDR3: TGCGCCAGCAGCTTGGCTACTAGCGGGAGCGGGTACGAGCAGTACTTC.

The chain uses TRBV6-5 and TRBJ2-5; tentatively, D is TRBD2 (7 bases). This CDR3 is 13 amino acids long. Between the trimmed V and J ends, which lost 8 bases and 2 bases, there was a span of 12 bases. CDR1 is MNHEY and CDR2 is SVGAGI in the germline V gene. DNA of the CDR3: TGTGCCAGCGGAAAGGGGGGGCAAGAGACCCAGTACTTC. The encoded protein is CASGKGGQETQYF.

This sequence joins TRBV27 and TRBJ1-6, with D perhaps matching TRBD1 (6 bases). Germline loops: CDR1 MNHEY, CDR2 SMNVEV (reference sequence). V gave up 3 bases and J gave up 6 bases, with 15 bases separating them. The CDR3 extends over 16 amino acids. CDR3 DNA: TGTGCCAGCAGTTTGCCATCACAGGGTACTAATTCACCCCTCCACTTT. As protein: CASSLPSQGTNSPLHF.

The chain is built from TRBV5-4 and TRBJ2-1; a weak D match, TRBD2 (6 bases). The CDR3 spans 14 residues. The V gene lost 1 base and the J gene lost 5 bases, with 10 bases spanning the gap. Germline-derived CDR1 and CDR2 are SGHNT and YYREEE (reference sequence). The CDR3: CASSLTSQNNEQFF. In DNA, the CDR3 is TGTGCCAGCAGCTTGACTAGCCAAAACAATGAGCAGTTCTTC.

This chain links TRBV30 with TRBJ1-5; 9 nucleotides agree with TRBD1. J lost 4 bases, V lost 2 bases, and 3 bases had no gene match. Germline V gene lookup returns CDR1 GTSNPN and CDR2 SVGIG (reference sequence). The CDR3 totals 14 residues. The CDR3, as DNA: TGTGCCTGGAGTTCAGGACAGGGGAATCAGCCCCAGCATTTT. Translation: CAWSSGQGNQPQHF.

This chain links TRBV18 with TRBJ2-5; possibly TRBD2 for D (7 bases). CDR1 and CDR2 (germline): KGHSH, LQKENI. This CDR3 spans 14 amino acids. Trimming removed 6 bases at V and 5 bases at J, with 16 bases between. CDR3 sequence reads: CASSAAGAVETQYF. As DNA, the CDR3 is TGTGCCAGCTCCGCTGCGGGGGCGGTGGAGACCCAGTACTTC.

The chain combines TRBV15 with TRBJ2-7; the match to TRBD2 covers 7 bases. V gave up 1 base and J gave up 1 base; unmatched junction bases: 4. This CDR3 is built from 15 residues. Germline loops: CDR1 LNHNV, CDR2 YYDKDF (reference sequence). The CDR3 sequence: CATSRGRGVSYEQYF. The CDR3 DNA reads TGTGCCACCAGCAGAGGACGGGGGGTTTCCTACGAGCAGTACTTC.

The chain recombines TRBV6-5 with TRBJ1-1, with TRBD1 matching over 8 bases. Per germline, CDR1 MNHEY and CDR2 SVGAGI. The CDR3 spans 14 residues. The junction had 6 bases not matched to a gene; V was cut back by 6 bases and J by 3 bases. In nucleotides, the CDR3 is TGTGCCAGCAGCCGCGGACAGGGCCACACTGAAGCTTTCTTT. Residues: CASSRGQGHTEAFF.

The chain has TRBV10-2 and TRBJ2-3; D is possibly TRBD2 (5 bases). Germline V lookup: CDR1 WSHSY, CDR2 SAAADI. V was clipped by 4 bases and J by 2 bases, with 7 bases between them. CDR3 length equals 13 residues. DNA of the CDR3: TGCGCCAGCAGTGGACTAAACACAGATACGCAGTATTTT. This translates into CASSGLNTDTQYF.

The rearrangement uses TRBV6-5 and TRBJ1-1; D is unclear. Germline values: CDR1 MNHEY, CDR2 SVGAGI. The length of the CDR3 is 15 residues. Deletions cut 5 bases from V and 1 base from J, with 14 bases between. The CDR3: CASSARLAGNTEAFF. CDR3 sequence (DNA): TGTGCCAGCAGTGCCCGCCTGGCAGGGAACACTGAAGCTTTCTTT.

The rearrangement uses TRBV12-5 and TRBJ1-1; 7 positions agree with TRBD1. CDR3 size: 13 residues. Germline V gene data show CDR1 as LGHNT and CDR2 as FRNRAP. The V segment lost 5 bases and the J segment 10 bases; nucleotides outside the gene matches: 10. Here the CDR3 reads CASGRTGGPRAFF. The CDR3 nucleotides read TGTGCTAGTGGTCGGACAGGCGGCCCCCGAGCTTTCTTT.

The chain recombines TRBV14 with TRBJ1-3; 7 bases fit TRBD1. With 3 bases clipped from V and 0 bases from J, the junction kept 5 bases outside the gene matches. Germline lookup yields CDR1 SGHDN and CDR2 FVKESK. The CDR3 covers 16 residues. The CDR3 loop is CASSQQGVHSGNTIYF. The CDR3 region has the DNA TGTGCCAGCAGCCAGCAGGGGGTCCACTCTGGAAACACCATATATTTT.

This clone was detected a few times. The chain joins TRBV23-1 to TRBJ1-1, with TRBD1 identical over 12 bases. TRBV23-1 falls under the ORF class, with uncertain function. The CDR3 has 18 residues. Trimming cost V 2 bases and J 0 bases; bases outside gene matches: 7. CDR3 in amino acids: CASSQLRDRGRVNTEAFF. CDR3 coding DNA: TGCGCCAGCAGTCAACTCCGGGACAGGGGGCGCGTGAACACTGAAGCTTTCTTT.

Only a few counts were recorded for this clone. The V gene is TRBV2, the J gene TRBJ2-7; D gene uncertain. The V end was cut by 0 bases, the J end by 7 bases, with 22 bases between. Germline V gives CDR1 SNHLY, CDR2 FYNNEI. This CDR3 contains 17 residues. CDR3 sequence reads: CASSEALLGLSMGEQYF. In DNA, the CDR3 is TGTGCCAGCAGTGAAGCGCTTCTCGGGCTATCAATGGGGGAGCAGTACTTC. Variable domain in full (rest from reference TRBV2 and TRBJ2-7): EPEVTQTPSHQVTQMGQEVILRCVPISNHLYFYWYRQILGQKVEFLVSFYNNEISEKSEIFDDQFSVERPDGSNFTLKIRSTKLEDSAMYFCASSEALLGLSMGEQYFGPGTRLTVT.

J is TRBJ2-1 and V is TRBV2; D may match TRBD1 or TRBD2 (5 bases each). Per the germline V gene, CDR1 is SNHLY and CDR2 is FYNNEI. The length of the CDR3 is 15 residues. Trimming stripped 5 bases from V and 11 bases from J, with 22 bases between. The CDR3, as DNA: TGTGCCAGCAGTTTCACCGGGACCCCTGGTGGTAAGCAGTTCTTC. Translated, it gives CASSFTGTPGGKQFF.

The chain is built from TRBV6-6 and TRBJ2-7; the D is unclear. The CDR3 is 14 amino acids. The V gene lost 5 bases and the J gene lost 5 bases, with 16 bases spanning the gap. Per the germline V gene, CDR1 is MNHNY and CDR2 is SVGAGI (reference sequence). Here the CDR3 reads CASSPRAKTHEQYF. The CDR3 DNA follows: TGTGCCAGCAGTCCCCGGGCGAAGACCCACGAGCAGTACTTC.